The 8 T cell receptor beta chains below all came from one sample that was sequenced in a study of blood T cell repertoires in COVID-19. Sequenced by immunoSEQ multiplex PCR; TCRdb stores in-frame clones only, minus some. The repertoire holds roughly 190,000 clones, 85% to 90% seen once, with about 6.5% in the top ten. The sequencing sample was made of peripheral blood. These TCRs come from a woman of 80 years or more in a cohort sampled during active or convalescent COVID-19.

This rearrangement joins TRBV11-2 to TRBJ1-5; a weak D match, TRBD1 (6 bases). Trimming took off 4 bases at V and 4 bases at J, with 17 bases between the two ends. The CDR3 sequence is 16 residues long. Germline V CDR1 and CDR2: SGHAT, FQNNGV. The CDR3 spells CASSSLAQGPNQPQHF. The CDR3 nucleotides read TGTGCCAGCAGCTCCCTTGCACAGGGCCCTAATCAGCCCCAGCATTTT.

The chain uses TRBV5-1 and TRBJ1-3, with TRBD1 identical over 7 bases. V was clipped by 4 bases and J by 0 bases; unmatched bases: 7. Germline values: CDR1 SGHRS, CDR2 YFSETQ. The CDR3 covers 16 residues. In DNA, the CDR3 is TGCGCCAGCAGCCAAACAACAGGGGACTCTGGAAACACCATATATTTT. This gives the protein CASSQTTGDSGNTIYF.

The chain joins TRBV12-3 or TRBV12-4 to TRBJ2-5, with D perhaps matching TRBD2 (5 bases). The CDR3 covers 13 residues. The V end was cut by 4 bases, the J end by 7 bases, with 13 bases between. The CDR3: CASSSSAAGTQYF. The CDR3, as DNA: TGTGCCAGCAGTTCGTCGGCGGCGGGGACCCAGTACTTC.

This chain links TRBV19 with TRBJ1-2, with 7 bases fitting TRBD1. The J segment lost 0 bases and the V segment lost 3 bases, leaving 1 base of the junction unmatched. The CDR3 length is 14 residues. Germline lookup yields CDR1 LNHDA and CDR2 SQIVND (reference sequence). The CDR3 region has the DNA TGTGCCAGTAGTATCGACAGGGCTAACTATGGCTACACCTTC. As protein: CASSIDRANYGYTF.

This rearrangement joins TRBV7-9 to TRBJ2-3; tentatively, D is TRBD1 (6 bases). The germline gives CDR1 SEHNR, CDR2 FQNEAQ (reference sequence). Trimming cost V 1 base and J 0 bases, with 14 bases left between them. There are 17 residues in the CDR3. In DNA form, the CDR3 reads TGTGCCAGCAGCTTAGGGGTTGGTGACAGGAGCACAGATACGCAGTATTTT. It translates to CASSLGVGDRSTDTQYF. The whole variable domain, filled in from reference TRBV7-9 and TRBJ2-3, reads DTGVSQNPRHKITKRGQNVTFRCDPISEHNRLYWYRQTLGQGPEFLTYFQNEAQLEKSRLLSDRFSAERPKGSFSTLEIQRTEQGDSAMYLCASSLGVGDRSTDTQYFGPGTRLTVL.

The rearrangement uses TRBV10-3 and TRBJ2-3; 10 bases agree with TRBD2. Germline V gene data show CDR1 as ENHRY and CDR2 as SYGVKD. With V trimmed by 10 bases and J by 0 bases, 4 bases remained unmatched. This CDR3 comprises 14 residues. CDR3 sequence: CAKLAGISTDTQYF. CDR3 in DNA: TGTGCCAAACTAGCGGGGATTAGCACAGATACGCAGTATTTT.

The chain combines TRBV10-1 with TRBJ1-2, with D uncertain. The germline V gene has CDR1 WNHNN and CDR2 SYGVQD (reference sequence). Deletions cut 0 bases from V and 7 bases from J, with 12 bases between. CDR3 length: 14 residues. CDR3 sequence reads: CASSESHSSAGYTF. Written as DNA, the CDR3 is TGCGCCAGCAGTGAGTCGCACAGCTCTGCTGGCTACACCTTC.

The V call is TRBV5-4, the J call TRBJ1-1; 8 bases agree with TRBD1. The junction had 7 bases not matched to a gene; V was cut back by 0 bases and J by 0 bases. Germline CDR1 is SGHNT and CDR2 is YYREEE (reference sequence). This CDR3 comprises 17 residues. The DNA of the CDR3 is TGTGCCAGCAGCTTGGCCCCCCAGGGGGCATTGAACACTGAAGCTTTCTTT. Translation: CASSLAPQGALNTEAFF.